This T cell receptor (beta chain) was captured in a study of spatial heterogeneity in lung cancer. TCRdb reprocessed the 5' RACE reads via MiXCR and lists one record per CDR3 protein. The top ten clones hold just over 40% of a sample with about 92,000 distinct CDR3 sequences, 10% to 15% of them seen once. The time point was: sample taken at primary tumor resection. Extraction of whole RNA from tumor, nontumor lung or frozen PBMC preceded unsorted sequencing. Germline V gives CDR1 MDHEN, CDR2 SYDVKM. The CDR3 consists of 13 residues. The V gene lost 3 bases and the J gene lost 5 bases, with 10 bases spanning the gap. This clonotype was detected many times.

Source: PBMCs, taken at surgery. The source of this sequence is a male donor with early-stage non-small cell lung cancer. This chain uses TRBV28 with TRBJ1-2, with D possibly matching TRBD1 (5 bases). The CDR3 DNA reads as TGTGCCAGCAGTTTCGGGGCATCTTATGGCTACACCTTC. It encodes CASSFGASYGYTF.